One and the same sample provided the 17 T cell receptor beta chains below, sequenced in a study of blood T cell dynamics during melanoma immunotherapy (dated by TCRdb to 2018 to 2021). Library preparation was by the immunoSEQ multiplex PCR assay. Held by TCRdb, this immuneACCESS table contains in-frame sequences only and omits some clones. Under half of the omission traces to an unresolved V gene where checked; the cause of the rest is unknown. The sample has approximately 25,000 clones on record, approximately 90% of them singletons. Approximately 4.6% of the sample comes from the top ten. The sample's time point label, decoded: pre-treatment baseline. The sequencing used blood, collected from a patient treated with checkpoint blockade. These receptors all come from a human donor with melanoma.

The rearrangement links TRBV5-5 to TRBJ2-7, with D unresolved. Germline values: CDR1 SGHKS, CDR2 YYEKEE (reference sequence). Trimming took 0 bases from V and 2 from J, leaving 9 bases between them. The length of the CDR3 is 14 residues. CDR3 sequence: CASSLAQRPYEQYF. CDR3 nucleotide sequence: TGTGCCAGCAGCTTGGCCCAGCGACCCTACGAGCAGTACTTC.

This chain links TRBV7-2 with TRBJ2-7; 7 bases are shared with TRBD1. V dropped 2 bases and J dropped 1; count of bases not matched to a gene: 5. Germline V lookup: CDR1 SGHTA, CDR2 FQGNSA. The CDR3 has 15 amino acids. The chain's CDR3 is CASSLYRGFSYEQYF. CDR3 DNA: TGTGCCAGCAGCTTATACAGGGGATTTTCCTACGAGCAGTACTTC.

V and J are TRBV5-1 and TRBJ2-7, with 8 positions matching TRBD2. Germline V gives CDR1 SGHRS, CDR2 YFSETQ. The CDR3 spans 13 residues. J was trimmed by 7 bases and V by 5 bases; bases with no gene match: 8. The CDR3 protein is CASSLGLAGEQYF. CDR3 coding DNA: TGCGCCAGCAGTCTTGGACTAGCTGGTGAGCAGTACTTC.

The V gene is TRBV19, the J gene TRBJ2-1; TRBD2 is a possible D gene (6 bases). CDR1 and CDR2 (germline): LNHDA, SQIVND (reference sequence). CDR3 length: 13 residues. CDR3 sequence reads: CGVGGKWGDEQFF. CDR3 DNA sequence: TGTGGGGTGGGAGGAAAGTGGGGGGATGAGCAGTTCTTC.

The chain uses TRBV29-1 and TRBJ2-6; D is unresolved. Per the germline V gene, CDR1 is SQVTM and CDR2 is ANQGSEA. This CDR3 spans 12 amino acids. The ends were cut back, 6 bases at V and 4 bases at J, with 7 bases in the middle. This CDR3 is CSVDQGANVLTF. CDR3 bases: TGCAGCGTGGACCAGGGGGCCAACGTCCTGACTTTC.

This chain links TRBV9 with TRBJ1-2; 8 nucleotides line up with TRBD1. The CDR3 runs to 14 residues. Germline lookup yields CDR1 SGDLS and CDR2 YYNGEE. Trimming removed 4 bases from V and 3 bases from J; junction bases left unmatched: 5. The CDR3 DNA is TGTGCCAGCAGCCTGACAGGGGCCTACTATGGCTACACCTTC. This gives the protein CASSLTGAYYGYTF.

The chain combines TRBV7-9 with TRBJ2-1; the D is unclear. This CDR3 comprises 11 residues. Germline V gene lookup returns CDR1 SEHNR and CDR2 FQNEAQ (reference sequence). The germline V and J ends were trimmed by 3 bases and 5 bases, with 2 bases remaining between them. In DNA form, the CDR3 reads TGTGCCAGCAGCTTCGACAATGAGCAGTTCTTC. Its translation: CASSFDNEQFF.

This clone was seen just once. The V and J genes are TRBV4-2 and TRBJ2-7, with 8 bases fitting TRBD2. The CDR3 sequence is 16 residues long. Germline V gene lookup returns CDR1 LGHNA and CDR2 YNFKEQ. V lost 1 base and J lost 4; bases outside the gene matches: 9. The DNA for the CDR3 is TGTGCCAGCAGCCAAGCGGTCCAGCGGGAGAGGTACGAGCAGTACTTC. Encoded protein: CASSQAVQRERYEQYF.

The chain has TRBV27 and TRBJ1-5; maybe TRBD1 (5 bases). V was cut by 5 bases and J by 1 base, with 27 bases left in between. The CDR3 has 20 amino acids. The germline V gene encodes CDR1 MNHEY and CDR2 SMNVEV (reference sequence). CDR3 sequence: CASSPPSGPPGGISNQPQHF. The CDR3 DNA reads as TGTGCCAGCAGTCCTCCTTCAGGGCCGCCCGGGGGGATAAGCAATCAGCCCCAGCATTTT.

This clone was detected once. The rearrangement uses TRBV11-2 and TRBJ2-7, with D perhaps TRBD1 (6 bases). The ends were cut back, 2 bases at V and 0 bases at J, with 14 bases in the middle. The germline gives CDR1 SGHAT, CDR2 FQNNGV. The CDR3 spans 16 residues. CDR3 coding DNA: TGTGCCAGCAGCTTATGGTCAGGGGCCAGCTCCTACGAGCAGTACTTC. Encoded protein: CASSLWSGASSYEQYF.

There are a few counts of this clone. This chain joins TRBV28 and TRBJ2-3; 8 bases fit TRBD2. J gave up 3 bases and V 3 bases, and 5 bases lay outside the gene matches. The germline V gene encodes CDR1 MDHEN and CDR2 SYDVKM. CDR3 length equals 15 residues. The CDR3 spells CASSFAGGETDTQYF. The CDR3 region has the DNA TGTGCCAGCAGTTTCGCGGGGGGAGAGACAGATACGCAGTATTTT.

This chain uses TRBV5-1 with TRBJ2-7; TRBD2 matches 12 bases. Trimming took 4 bases from V and 2 from J; bases not matched to a gene: 10. This CDR3 spans 17 amino acids. Germline V gene sequence: CDR1 SGHRS, CDR2 YFSETQ. CDR3 sequence: CASSLGLAGLFPYEQYF. CDR3 DNA: TGCGCCAGCAGCCTTGGACTAGCGGGACTCTTCCCCTACGAGCAGTACTTC.

The CDR3 region is CASSWAGGAGQPQHF. For the CDR3, the DNA is TGTGCCAGCAGTTGGGCAGGGGGCGCGGGACAGCCCCAGCATTTT. This chain joins TRBV6-5 and TRBJ1-5, with 8 bases lining up with TRBD1. This CDR3 region has 15 residues. In germline, CDR1 is MNHEY, CDR2 SVGAGI. With V trimmed by 4 bases and J by 7 bases, 9 bases remained unmatched.

Here the CDR3 reads CASSEGDREQETQYF. In nucleotides, the CDR3 is TGTGCCAGCAGCGAAGGGGACAGGGAACAAGAGACCCAGTACTTC. The gene calls are TRBV9 and TRBJ2-5; 9 nucleotides align to TRBD1. CDR1 SGDLS and CDR2 YYNGEE come from the germline V gene. The CDR3 is 15 residues long. Germline trimming cut 3 bases from V and 2 bases from J; bases unmatched to any gene: 5.

This clone turned up a few times. The rearrangement links TRBV28 to TRBJ2-3, with TRBD2 as a possible D gene (5 bases). The CDR3 has 16 amino acids. With 3 bases removed from V and 0 bases from J, the gap between germline ends came to 13 bases. CDR1 MDHEN and CDR2 SYDVKM come from the germline V gene. CDR3 amino acids: CASSLSGGPSTDTQYF. CDR3 DNA: TGTGCCAGCAGTTTGAGTGGAGGACCTAGCACAGATACGCAGTATTTT.

The chain carries TRBV7-6 and TRBJ1-5; D is perhaps TRBD1 (5 bases). Germline V gene sequence: CDR1 SGHVS, CDR2 FNYEAQ. The V end was cut by 2 bases, the J end by 6 bases, with 14 bases between. CDR3 size: 15 residues. The DNA for the CDR3 is TGTGCCAGCAGCTTACTTCCAGGGCTGGGTCAGCCCCAGCATTTT. Its translation is CASSLLPGLGQPQHF.

The rearrangement links TRBV6-1 to TRBJ2-3, with 9 bases aligning to TRBD2. The CDR3 runs to 17 residues. With 4 bases clipped from V and 0 bases from J, the junction kept 8 bases outside the gene matches. Germline V lookup: CDR1 MNHNS, CDR2 SASEGT. The chain's CDR3 is CASSVFLAGTSTDTQYF. CDR3 nucleotides: TGTGCCAGCAGTGTATTTCTAGCGGGGACTAGCACAGATACGCAGTATTTT.